This T cell receptor beta chain was found in a study of regulatory T cells in long-lasting Graves disease. Only a few counts were recorded for this clonotype. The target antigen is unknown. CDR3-region Arm-PCR and iRepertoire HTBI primers produced the TCR beta libraries. TCRdb processed the multiplex PCR reads anew with MiXCR; each CDR3 protein has one entry. The sample consists of about 540,000 distinct CDR3 sequences, about 13% of them appearing once. Time point in this sample: newly diagnosed GD, antithyroid drugs for less than 3 months. The TCR library used RNA extracted from PBMCs. The germline CDR1 and CDR2 sequences are MNHNS and SASEGT. The CDR3 covers 18 residues. V was trimmed by 5 bases and J by 4 bases, leaving 26 bases between them. The study's findings and limits: Less diverse TCR repertoires were seen in persistent Graves' patients than in newly diagnosed ones. Persistent disease preferred TRBV28, TRBJ1-2 and TRBJ2-5; new disease, TRBV20-1 and TRBJ2-1.

Separately, the same data were catalogued under a study of T cells in Graves' hyperthyroidism and ophthalmopathy. That publication notes: The HTBI primer set was used in a first-round RT-PCR of the TCR CDR3.

This receptor was obtained from a man aged 30 to 45 with Graves disease. V gene TRBV6-1 combines with J gene TRBJ2-5; D possibly matches TRBD1 or TRBD2 (5 bases each). The specimen comprised peripheral blood mononuclear cells (PBMCs), sampled at new diagnosis, from a patient treated with antithyroid drugs. The CDR3 DNA reads TGTGCCAGCAGTCAAAAACCCCGCCGGGACCCACCTGCAGAGACCCAGTACTTC. Protein product: CASSQKPRRDPPAETQYF.